These 14 T cell receptor beta chains were sequenced from one sample in a study of persistence of HIV-infected CD4 T cells. Cells were stimulated with overlapping HIV-1 Gag 15-mer peptides. Memory cells lacking CD40L and CD69 with high CD45RO were sorted. These receptors have no known antigen. The libraries were made with immunoSEQ version 4 in survey mode. The table came from immunoSEQ multiplex PCR; TCRdb's copy has only in-frame clones and leaves some out. Of under 40,000 clones in the sample, 75% to 85% were seen once. Material: CD4+ T cells sorted from PBMCs after approximately 20-hour stimulation, obtained from a patient who received antiretroviral therapy. Source of these receptors: an adult woman with HIV who was CMV-seropositive.

The V and J genes are TRBV19 and TRBJ2-7; D might be TRBD1 (6 bases). The CDR3 loop spans 15 amino acids. Trimming removed 5 bases from V and 1 base from J, with 15 bases in between. CDR1 and CDR2 from the germline V gene are LNHDA and SQIVND (reference sequence). CDR3 nucleotide sequence: TGTGCCAGTAGTCGAGGACCTCAGGGGTCCTACGAGCAGTACTTC. Translating it yields CASSRGPQGSYEQYF.

The chain combines TRBV5-1 with TRBJ2-5; tentative D call: TRBD1 (6 bases). This CDR3 contains 13 residues. Germline V gives CDR1 SGHRS, CDR2 YFSETQ. Trimming stripped 4 bases from V and 3 bases from J, with 10 bases between. The CDR3 protein is CASSPGDEETQYF. Here the CDR3 DNA reads TGCGCCAGCAGCCCAGGGGATGAAGAGACCCAGTACTTC.

The CDR3 sequence: CAIRANTEAFF. As DNA, the CDR3 is TGTGCCATCAGGGCGAACACTGAAGCTTTCTTT. The genes are TRBV10-3 and TRBJ1-1, with D hard to call. The germline CDR1 and CDR2 sequences are ENHRY and SYGVKD. V gave up 6 bases and J gave up 1 base, with 3 bases separating them. The CDR3 contains 11 residues.

This sequence joins TRBV3-1 (or the pseudogene TRBV3-2) and TRBJ1-1; TRBD1 agrees at 10 bases. CDR3 length equals 17 residues. Germline V gives CDR1 LGHDT, CDR2 YNNKEL (reference sequence). J was trimmed by 4 bases and V by 4 bases; bases with no gene match: 12. CDR3 residues: CASSPVPGQGLGTEAFF. The CDR3 DNA is TGTGCCAGCAGCCCAGTCCCGGGACAGGGGTTGGGCACTGAAGCTTTCTTT.

The chain joins TRBV19 to TRBJ2-7; D possibly uses TRBD1 or TRBD2 (5 bases each). The CDR3 totals 15 residues. Trimming stripped 8 bases from V and 0 bases from J, with 17 bases between. In germline, CDR1 is LNHDA, CDR2 SQIVND (reference sequence). As DNA, the CDR3 is TGTGCCAGTCGCCCATCAGGGACGCTCTCCTACGAGCAGTACTTC. This encodes CASRPSGTLSYEQYF.

V gene TRBV12-3 or TRBV12-4 combines with J gene TRBJ2-1; no clear D gene. V lost 6 bases, J lost 4 bases, and 10 bases lay in between. The CDR3 loop spans 13 amino acids. The CDR3 protein is CASRRIEYNEQFF. The CDR3, as DNA: TGTGCCAGCAGGAGGATTGAGTACAATGAGCAGTTCTTC.

Only a few counts were recorded for this clone. This chain joins TRBV5-1 and TRBJ2-7, with D possibly matching TRBD1 (6 bases). CDR3 size: 14 residues. Trimming took off 4 bases at V and 0 bases at J, with 11 bases between the two ends. CDR1 and CDR2 from the germline V gene are SGHRS and YFSETQ. CDR3 nucleotide sequence: TGCGCCAGCAGCACACAGGGTTCCTCCTACGAGCAGTACTTC. This gives the protein CASSTQGSSYEQYF.

The V call is TRBV28, the J call TRBJ2-1; 10 bases fit TRBD2. V dropped 8 bases and J dropped 1; count of bases not matched to a gene: 5. There are 15 residues in the CDR3. Germline V CDR1 and CDR2: MDHEN, SYDVKM. The CDR3, as DNA: TGTGCCAGCTCGGGAGCGGGAGGGTCCTACAATGAGCAGTTCTTC. Translation gives CASSGAGGSYNEQFF.

J is TRBJ1-5 and V is TRBV24-1, with D perhaps matching TRBD1 (6 bases). The CDR3 covers 16 residues. V gave up 5 bases and J gave up 3 bases, with 16 bases separating them. The germline V gene encodes CDR1 KGHDR and CDR2 SFDVKD. The CDR3 sequence is CATSAWGQGDNQPQHF. CDR3 coding DNA: TGTGCCACCAGTGCATGGGGGCAGGGAGACAATCAGCCCCAGCATTTT.

The rearrangement uses TRBV30 and TRBJ1-1; 8 bases map to TRBD1. Trimming took 0 bases from V and 5 from J; bases not matched to a gene: 8. There are 15 residues in the CDR3. Germline CDR1 and CDR2: GTSNPN and SVGIG (reference sequence). The CDR3, as DNA: TGTGCCTGGAGTGTATTCCAGGGGGCGGCGACTGAAGCTTTCTTT. It specifies CAWSVFQGAATEAFF.

The gene calls are TRBV6-4 and TRBJ2-1; 8 nucleotides agree with TRBD1. J lost 11 bases, V lost 9 bases, and 12 bases had no gene match. CDR3 length equals 13 residues. From germline, CDR1 is MRHNA and CDR2 SNTAGT. CDR3 sequence (DNA): TGTGCCAGTGCGGACCGGGGCAGGGGGCAGCAGTTCTTC. This gives the protein CASADRGRGQQFF.

In the case of this clone: A junction boundary mismatches the germline segment, possibly from a read error. The J gene is TRBJ1-5, the V gene TRBV28; D might be TRBD1 (5 bases). CDR1 and CDR2 from the germline V gene are MDHEN and SYDVKM. CDR3 length: 15 amino acids. The CDR3 sequence: CAISRWDRLSQSQHF. CDR3 in DNA: TGTGCCATCAGTCGGTGGGACCGGCTAAGTCAGTCCCAGCATTTT.

The J gene is TRBJ1-2, the V gene TRBV6-1; 7 nucleotides match TRBD1. The CDR3 runs to 14 residues. Germline V gives CDR1 MNHNS, CDR2 SASEGT. V shed 3 bases, J shed 8 bases, and the junction held 9 bases outside the gene matches. CDR3 bases: TGTGCCAGCAGTGATACAGGGGATCTAGTCGGCTACACCTTC. Amino acid sequence: CASSDTGDLVGYTF.

The rearrangement joins TRBV19 to TRBJ2-2; no clear D. Between the trimmed V and J ends, which lost 4 bases and 4 bases, there was a span of 10 bases. CDR1 and CDR2 from the germline V gene are LNHDA and SQIVND (reference sequence). This CDR3 has 14 residues. In nucleotides, the CDR3 is TGTGCCAGTAGTAGAGGACCGTCCACCGGGGAGCTGTTTTTT. This translates into CASSRGPSTGELFF.